This T cell receptor beta chain was captured by sequencing in a study of T cell repertoires in cytomegalovirus infection. Study-wide context: Matching HLA type, along with CMV infection, was indicated by public TCR beta signatures. Overall study results and limits: Cumulated frequencies of public TCR beta families served to identify carriers of CMV plus the relevant HLA. Clonotypes of TCR beta that were HLA-C-restricted and CMV-specific dominated the ex vivo response.

About this clonotype itself: Its antigen remains unidentified.

TCRdb recomputed calls from the reads with MiXCR, one row per CDR3 protein. The sample gives around 230,000 distinct CDR3 sequences, 6.5% of which show up once; more than 5.5% is in the top ten. The germline V gene encodes CDR1 SQVTM and CDR2 ANQGSEA. This CDR3 has 14 residues. The J segment lost 6 bases and the V segment lost 7 bases, leaving 10 bases of the junction unmatched. Sample: PBMCs. This sequence originates from a human donor in good health (CMV status not recorded). Some clones in this sample may be carry-over from other donors' samples. This chain joins TRBV29-1 and TRBJ2-3; 10 positions match TRBD1. The CDR3 DNA reads as TGCAGCGCCCATGACAGGGGGCGAGAGGATACGCAGTATTTT. Amino acid sequence: CSAHDRGREDTQYF.